The 32 T cell receptor beta chains listed next were all sequenced from one sample in a study of technical replicates of blood from a handful of donors. Only in-frame clones appear in the TCRdb table, and some are missing; sequencing was by immunoSEQ multiplex PCR. The sample gives about 79,000 clones, 90% to 95% of which show up once; 0.26% is in the top ten. What was sequenced was T cells isolated from PBMCs. The receptors were gathered from a human donor in good health.

The chain carries TRBV5-1 and TRBJ2-6; no reliable D call. Trimming shortened V by 2 bases and J by 10 bases, and 10 bases separated the two germline ends. Germline values: CDR1 SGHRS, CDR2 YFSETQ. CDR3 length: 13 residues. The DNA of the CDR3 is TGCGCCAGCAGCTTTCTCGAGAGGAACGTCCTGACTTTC. It specifies CASSFLERNVLTF.

The chain employs TRBV4-1 and TRBJ2-1, with D tentatively TRBD2 (6 bases). CDR3 length equals 16 residues. Germline CDR1 reads MGHRA; CDR2 reads YSYEKL. Deletions cut 0 bases from V and 3 bases from J, with 12 bases between. The CDR3 coding sequence is TGCGCCAGCAGCCAAGATGGGGGGACCAACTACAATGAGCAGTTCTTC. Translating it yields CASSQDGGTNYNEQFF.

The CDR3: CASSPLDGSSYEQYF. CDR3 coding DNA: TGTGCCAGCTCACCACTCGACGGGAGCTCCTACGAGCAGTACTTC. V and J are TRBV18 and TRBJ2-7; D is perhaps TRBD2 (6 bases). CDR3 length: 15 residues. Germline V gene data show CDR1 as KGHSH and CDR2 as LQKENI. The V gene lost 1 base and the J gene lost 0 bases, with 10 bases spanning the gap.

A note on this clone: Mismatch with germline at one junction end may stem from a read error. The genes are TRBV28 and TRBJ1-5; 9 positions agree with TRBD1. Germline CDR1 is MDHEN and CDR2 is SYDVKM. This CDR3 has 14 residues. This chain's CDR3 is CAISSNRGHQPQHF. In DNA form, the CDR3 reads TGTGCCATCAGTTCCAACAGGGGGCATCAGCCCCAGCATTTT.

The gene calls are TRBV28 and TRBJ2-7, with 11 bases aligning to TRBD2. CDR1 and CDR2 (germline): MDHEN, SYDVKM. J gave up 4 bases and V 4 bases, and 15 bases lay outside the gene matches. The CDR3 runs to 18 residues. The CDR3 sequence: CASSSLGPSGRSGYEQYF. In nucleotides, the CDR3 is TGTGCCAGCAGTTCCCTGGGGCCTAGCGGGAGGTCTGGGTACGAGCAGTACTTC.

The rearrangement links TRBV21-1 to TRBJ2-4; the table's D call, TRBD1, has no DNA check behind it. TRBV21-1 is annotated as a pseudogene. This CDR3 region has 15 residues. The CDR3 is CARHLAPGQENIQYF. CDR3 in DNA: TGTGCCAGACACCTGGCTCCGGGACAAGAAAACATTCAGTACTTC.

This chain joins TRBV7-9 and TRBJ1-6, with TRBD1 matching 11 bases. Germline assignment: CDR1 SEHNR and CDR2 FQNEAQ (reference sequence). The CDR3 extends over 17 amino acids. V shed 4 bases and J 9 bases; nucleotides not matched to a gene: 11. The CDR3 here is CASSSRSGTGGFSPLHF. The CDR3, as DNA: TGTGCCAGCAGCTCAAGATCTGGGACAGGGGGGTTTTCACCCCTCCACTTT.

The rearrangement uses TRBV2 and TRBJ1-2; 7 nucleotides line up with TRBD1. CDR3 length equals 13 residues. Losses at the gene ends were 10 bases for V and 4 bases for J; bases not matched to a gene: 9. CDR1 and CDR2 from the germline V gene are SNHLY and FYNNEI. The CDR3 DNA follows: TGTGCCACCAGACAGGGATCGAGCTATGGCTACACCTTC. Translated: CATRQGSSYGYTF.

The chain's CDR3 is CASSLLWTAMNTEAFF. The DNA of the CDR3 is TGTGCCAGCAGCTTGCTGTGGACAGCCATGAACACTGAAGCTTTCTTT. The V gene is TRBV7-8, the J gene TRBJ1-1; possibly TRBD1 for D (6 bases). The V and J ends lost 3 bases and 0 bases respectively, with 14 bases between them. Germline V gives CDR1 SGHVS, CDR2 FQNEAQ. The CDR3 is 16 amino acids.

V usage is TRBV6-1 and J usage is TRBJ2-7; 9 bases align to TRBD1. Germline loops: CDR1 MNHNS, CDR2 SASEGT. V lost 1 base and J lost 6; bases outside the gene matches: 7. This CDR3 is built from 15 residues. The CDR3: CASSEVIQGAAEQYF. The CDR3 nucleotides read TGTGCCAGCAGTGAAGTAATACAGGGGGCGGCCGAGCAGTACTTC.

The chain has TRBV6-6 and TRBJ2-7; 7 bases are a match to TRBD2. Germline CDR1 reads MNHNY; CDR2 reads SVGAGI (reference sequence). V trimming: 2 bases; J trimming: 5 bases; junction bases outside the gene matches: 12. The CDR3 loop spans 16 amino acids. The CDR3 spells CASSYTERGGTDEQYF. Written as DNA, the CDR3 is TGTGCCAGCAGTTACACCGAGAGGGGAGGGACCGACGAGCAGTACTTC.

The chain carries TRBV11-2 and TRBJ2-2; TRBD2 agrees at 8 bases. V gave up 3 bases and J gave up 0 bases; unmatched junction bases: 3. CDR1 is SGHAT, CDR2 FQNNGV, per germline. The CDR3 totals 16 residues. The CDR3 nucleotides are TGTGCCAGCAGCTTCTCGGGACTAGCGAACACCGGGGAGCTGTTTTTT. Translated, it gives CASSFSGLANTGELFF.

This rearrangement joins TRBV27 to TRBJ2-7; 13 bases are shared with TRBD2. The CDR3 loop spans 18 amino acids. Germline V gene lookup returns CDR1 MNHEY and CDR2 SMNVEV (reference sequence). V dropped 4 bases and J dropped 2; count of bases not matched to a gene: 11. The CDR3 DNA follows: TGTGCCAGCAGTTCCCATTGGACTAGCGGGAGAGGGGCCTACGAGCAGTACTTC. This sequence encodes CASSSHWTSGRGAYEQYF.

The J gene is TRBJ1-4, the V gene TRBV5-1, with 10 positions matching TRBD1. Germline loops: CDR1 SGHRS, CDR2 YFSETQ. This CDR3 has 15 residues. V gave up 5 bases and J gave up 8 bases; unmatched junction bases: 9. The CDR3 loop reads CASRDGTGEKEKLFF. DNA of the CDR3: TGCGCCAGCAGGGACGGGACAGGGGAAAAGGAAAAACTGTTTTTT.

The gene calls are TRBV6-5 and TRBJ2-5; 8 bases are a match to TRBD2. Germline V lookup: CDR1 MNHEY, CDR2 SVGAGI. This CDR3 is built from 16 residues. The junction had 7 bases not matched to a gene; V was cut back by 0 bases and J by 4 bases. The CDR3, as DNA: TGTGCCAGCAGTTACTCGGTGACTAGCGCCCCAGAGACCCAGTACTTC. The encoded protein is CASSYSVTSAPETQYF.

The chain combines TRBV7-9 with TRBJ1-2; perhaps TRBD1 as D (5 bases). CDR1 and CDR2 from the germline V gene are SEHNR and FQNEAQ (reference sequence). The CDR3 covers 16 residues. V was pared by 0 bases and J by 3 bases, with 14 bases between. The CDR3 nucleotides read TGTGCCAGCAGCTTAGCTGGCCAGGGAAAAGACTATGGCTACACCTTC. Its translation is CASSLAGQGKDYGYTF.

As regards this clone: Other nucleotide sequences from this sample produce the same CDR3. The chain is built from TRBV6-5 and TRBJ1-1; 8 bases agree with TRBD1. Germline V CDR1 and CDR2: MNHEY, SVGAGI. V lost 2 bases and J lost 2; bases outside the gene matches: 1. This CDR3 contains 14 residues. For the CDR3, the DNA is TGTGCCAGCAGTTACGGGACAGGAAACACTGAAGCTTTCTTT. It specifies CASSYGTGNTEAFF.

The V and J genes are TRBV4-1 and TRBJ1-2; 10 bases line up with TRBD1. This CDR3 has 17 residues. Germline-derived CDR1 and CDR2 are MGHRA and YSYEKL. V was pared by 0 bases and J by 4 bases, with 8 bases of the junction left unmatched. CDR3 bases: TGCGCCAGCAGCCAAGACTTTGCGGGACAGGGGCCCTATGGCTACACCTTC. It is translated as CASSQDFAGQGPYGYTF.

This clone was observed a few times. The chain recombines TRBV9 with TRBJ2-1; no clear D. Germline V CDR1 and CDR2: SGDLS, YYNGEE. CDR3 size: 13 residues. Between the trimmed V and J ends, which lost 2 bases and 4 bases, there was a span of 7 bases. This chain's CDR3 is CASSVAEYNEQFF. CDR3 in DNA: TGTGCCAGCAGCGTTGCGGAGTACAATGAGCAGTTCTTC.

The V gene is TRBV28, the J gene TRBJ2-5; D is perhaps TRBD2 (6 bases). Trimming removed 4 bases from V and 5 bases from J, with 20 bases in between. This CDR3 comprises 16 residues. Germline-derived CDR1 and CDR2 are MDHEN and SYDVKM. For the CDR3, the DNA is TGTGCCAGCAGTTCATCCGGTATGGCGACTAGGGAGACCCAGTACTTC. It encodes CASSSSGMATRETQYF.

A single count supports this clone. The chain links TRBV4-1 to TRBJ2-7; 8 nucleotides match TRBD1. The CDR3 has 17 residues. Losses at the gene ends were 1 base for V and 4 bases for J; bases not matched to a gene: 12. CDR1 MGHRA and CDR2 YSYEKL come from the germline V gene. The CDR3 DNA is TGCGCCAGCAGCCAAGTCGGGGGACAGGCCCTAGCATACGAGCAGTACTTC. It yields the protein CASSQVGGQALAYEQYF.

The chain recombines TRBV6-5 with TRBJ1-1, with 10 bases matching TRBD1. This CDR3 comprises 14 residues. Trimming took 6 bases from V and 2 from J; bases not matched to a gene: 3. Germline V CDR1 and CDR2: MNHEY, SVGAGI. Here the CDR3 DNA reads TGTGCCAGCAGCCGGACAGGGGGAAACACTGAAGCTTTCTTT. It encodes CASSRTGGNTEAFF.

The chain employs TRBV7-6 and TRBJ2-3; no definite D call. The V gene lost 6 bases and the J gene lost 0 bases, with 7 bases spanning the gap. This CDR3 region has 13 residues. Germline V gene lookup returns CDR1 SGHVS and CDR2 FNYEAQ. The CDR3 loop reads CASSAASTDTQYF. CDR3 in DNA: TGTGCCAGCAGTGCAGCGAGCACAGATACGCAGTATTTT. The complete variable domain, with remaining parts taken from reference TRBV7-6 and TRBJ2-3, reads GAGVSQSPRYKVTKRGQDVALRCDPISGHVSLYWYRQALGQGPEFLTYFNYEAQQDKSGLPNDRFSAERPEGSISTLTIQRTEQRDSAMYRCASSAASTDTQYFGPGTRLTVL.

The chain carries TRBV11-2 and TRBJ2-2, with D possibly TRBD1 on 6 matching bases. CDR3 length: 14 amino acids. Looked up from germline, CDR1 is SGHAT and CDR2 is FQNNGV. The V end lost 3 bases, the J end lost 6 bases, and 11 bases lay between the germline ends. CDR3 sequence (DNA): TGTGCCAGCAGCTTCCCAGGGGTGGCCGGGGAGCTGTTTTTT. Translation gives CASSFPGVAGELFF.

This clone appeared a single time. The chain combines TRBV6-6 with TRBJ2-1, with 14 nucleotides matching TRBD2. Per germline, CDR1 MNHNY and CDR2 SVGAGI (reference sequence). The V and J ends lost 6 bases and 6 bases, in that order; junction bases with no gene match: 4. This CDR3 contains 15 residues. The CDR3 is CASSLTSGGANEQFF. The DNA of the CDR3 is TGTGCCAGCAGCCTGACTAGCGGGGGGGCCAATGAGCAGTTCTTC.

The chain recombines TRBV13 with TRBJ2-2; 15 bases map to TRBD2. Germline-derived CDR1 and CDR2 are PRHDT and FYEKMQ (reference sequence). This CDR3 comprises 17 residues. V gave up 3 bases and J gave up 3 bases; unmatched junction bases: 2. The chain's CDR3 is CASSLGLAGGDTGELFF. CDR3 DNA: TGTGCCAGCAGCTTGGGACTAGCGGGAGGTGACACCGGGGAGCTGTTTTTT.

The table lists this clone with a count of one. This chain links TRBV27 with TRBJ2-2; D might be TRBD1 (6 bases). Deletions cut 5 bases from V and 5 bases from J, with 12 bases between. The CDR3 spans 14 residues. Germline assignment: CDR1 MNHEY and CDR2 SMNVEV (reference sequence). CDR3 coding DNA: TGTGCCAGCAGTACCACAGGGTGGACCGGGGAGCTGTTTTTT. The encoded protein is CASSTTGWTGELFF.

J is TRBJ2-3 and V is TRBV5-4; 7 nucleotides match TRBD2. The CDR3 has 19 amino acids. Germline lookup yields CDR1 SGHNT and CDR2 YYREEE (reference sequence). Unmatched junction bases numbered 15, after V lost 0 bases and J lost 2 bases. CDR3 in DNA: TGTGCCAGCAGCTTGGGACCGGCTACTAGCGCCTTCACCACAGATACGCAGTATTTT. As protein: CASSLGPATSAFTTDTQYF.

This clone is a singleton in its sample. The chain uses TRBV7-7 and TRBJ2-7; 8 bases fit TRBD1. The CDR3 loop spans 15 amino acids. The V gene end was trimmed by 5 bases and the J gene end by 0 bases; junction bases not matched to a gene: 6. Germline-derived CDR1 and CDR2 are SSHAT and FNYEAQ (reference sequence). The chain's CDR3 is CASSPGQGPSYEQYF. The DNA for the CDR3 is TGTGCCAGCAGCCCCGGACAGGGCCCCTCCTACGAGCAGTACTTC.

Only one count was recorded for this clone. The chain carries TRBV4-1 and TRBJ2-1; TRBD1 matches 7 bases. The CDR3 is 14 amino acids. Per germline, CDR1 MGHRA and CDR2 YSYEKL. V lost 2 bases to trimming and J lost 16 bases; unmatched junction nucleotides: 14. The DNA of the CDR3 is TGCGCCAGCAGCCAAATTCCGACCGGGACAGCTAGATTCTTC. Residues: CASSQIPTGTARFF.

The rearrangement uses TRBV6-5 and TRBJ2-1, with D possibly being TRBD2 (5 bases). Germline V gene data show CDR1 as MNHEY and CDR2 as SVGAGI. Trimming shortened V by 8 bases and J by 8 bases, and 10 bases separated the two germline ends. The CDR3 consists of 11 residues. CDR3: CASARGYEQFF. The CDR3 bases are TGTGCCAGCGCTCGAGGGTATGAGCAGTTCTTC.

This clone occurred once. The chain joins TRBV11-2 to TRBJ2-7; D may be TRBD1 (5 bases). This CDR3 is 13 amino acids long. In germline, CDR1 is SGHAT, CDR2 FQNNGV. The ends were cut back, 5 bases at V and 2 bases at J, with 10 bases in the middle. The DNA of the CDR3 is TGTGCCAGCAGCGGGGCAGATACCTACGAGCAGTACTTC. Encoded protein: CASSGADTYEQYF.